The rows below give T cell receptor beta chains drawn from one sample of a study of T-cell memory formation after mild COVID-19. MiXCR was run by TCRdb on the 5' RACE reads, yielding one entry per CDR3 protein. The sample has about 200,000 distinct CDR3 sequences, over 9.5% seen once. What was sequenced was PBMCs or a T cell subset sorted from them (not recorded which). The receptors shown here come from a man between 18 and 35 years old who had mild COVID-19 (a few samples of this study predate the infection). Cell type and time point are not known. The CDR3 runs from the conserved cysteine through the conserved F or W. The D gene is left open where the match is weak. For some rows the clone size is stated as once, few or many, or as a class when expanded; others skip it.

v_gene	abundance	j_gene	d_gene	CDR3aa	CDR3nt
TRBV12-3/TRBV12-4	-	TRBJ1-5	-	CASSLGQGFSNQPQHF	TGTGCCAGCAGTTTGGGGCAGGGGTTTAGCAATCAGCCCCAGCATTTT
TRBV6-2/TRBV6-3	-	TRBJ2-5	-	CASSPTPRGASQYF	TGTGCCAGCAGCCCCACCCCGAGAGGAGCGTCCCAGTACTTC
TRBV7-3	-	TRBJ2-3	TRBD2	CASSSSGGSDTQYF	TGTGCCAGCAGCTCTAGCGGGGGGAGCGATACGCAGTATTTT
TRBV15	-	TRBJ1-2	-	CATSRDRASDGYTF	TGTGCCACCAGCAGAGACAGGGCAAGCGATGGCTACACCTTC
TRBV5-4	many	TRBJ2-2	-	CASSLNGANTGELFF	TGTGCCAGCAGCTTGAACGGGGCGAACACCGGGGAGCTGTTTTTT
TRBV7-2	many	TRBJ2-3	TRBD1	CASSRTGTGGHTDTQYF	TGTGCCAGCAGCCGGACCGGGACAGGGGGTCACACAGATACGCAGTATTTT
TRBV7-6	few	TRBJ1-3	-	CASSKDWRNTIYF	TGTGCCAGCAGCAAAGACTGGAGGAACACCATATATTTT
TRBV5-1	few	TRBJ2-5	TRBD1	CASSKGTGVKETQYF	TGCGCCAGCAGCAAGGGGACAGGGGTCAAAGAGACCCAGTACTTC
TRBV4-1	many	TRBJ2-3	-	CASSQELTGPDTQYF	TGCGCCAGCAGCCAAGAGCTCACGGGCCCAGATACGCAGTATTTT
TRBV20-1	-	TRBJ1-1	-	CSAGSGNTEAFF	TGCAGTGCTGGCAGTGGGAACACTGAAGCTTTCTTT
TRBV29-1	-	TRBJ2-1	TRBD2	CSGLRGGLSNEQFF	TGCAGCGGGCTGCGGGGGGGCCTTTCGAATGAGCAGTTCTTC
TRBV3-1	many	TRBJ2-5	-	CASSLLGGGGLQETQYF	TGTGCCAGCAGCCTCCTTGGGGGTGGGGGGCTCCAAGAGACCCAGTACTTC
TRBV4-1	many	TRBJ2-3	-	CASSQDGGGGDTQYF	TGCGCCAGCAGCCAAGATGGAGGGGGAGGAGATACGCAGTATTTT
TRBV5-6	-	TRBJ2-3	TRBD2	CASSFVTSGLSDTQYF	TGTGCCAGCAGCTTCGTCACTAGCGGGTTGTCAGATACGCAGTATTTT
TRBV5-1	-	TRBJ2-5	TRBD2	CASSISGGAQETQYF	TGCGCCAGCAGCATTAGCGGGGGGGCGCAAGAGACCCAGTACTTC
TRBV6-5	-	TRBJ1-6	TRBD1	CASSKRQGLSNSPLHF	TGTGCCAGCAGTAAAAGACAGGGACTTTCTAATTCACCCCTCCACTTT
TRBV5-1	-	TRBJ1-3	-	CASSLVPGERNTIYF	TGCGCCAGCAGCTTGGTCCCTGGGGAAAGAAACACCATATATTTT
TRBV12-3/TRBV12-4	-	TRBJ2-2	-	CASSPRAEQLTGELFF	TGTGCCAGCAGTCCCAGGGCCGAGCAGTTGACCGGGGAGCTGTTTTTT
TRBV20-1	many	TRBJ2-1	TRBD1	CSAPDRGNEQFF	TGCAGTGCTCCTGACAGGGGCAATGAGCAGTTCTTC
TRBV28	many	TRBJ2-1	TRBD1	CASSSSGTGNNEQFF	TGTGCCAGCAGTTCATCCGGGACAGGAAACAATGAGCAGTTCTTC
TRBV9	-	TRBJ2-4	-	CASSGSKNIQYF	TGTGCCAGCAGCGGGAGCAAAAACATTCAGTACTTC
TRBV9	few	TRBJ1-1	-	CASSRLLNTEAFF	TGTGCCAGCAGCCGACTATTGAACACTGAAGCTTTCTTT
TRBV5-4	few	TRBJ1-4	-	CASSLSPAQKLFF	TGTGCCAGCAGCTTGTCTCCAGCACAAAAACTGTTTTTT
TRBV9	-	TRBJ1-5	-	CASSVAGVGQPQHF	TGTGCCAGCAGCGTAGCAGGGGTGGGTCAGCCCCAGCATTTT
TRBV7-2	few	TRBJ2-1	-	CASSFPLGRGSYNEQFF	TGTGCCAGCAGCTTCCCCCTAGGACGCGGCTCCTACAATGAGCAGTTCTTC
TRBV4-1	many	TRBJ2-3	-	CASSQEGQPSTDTQYF	TGCGCCAGCAGCCAAGAAGGCCAGCCAAGCACAGATACGCAGTATTTT
TRBV6-5	few	TRBJ1-1	-	CASSYLRRGSPEAFF	TGTGCCAGCAGTTACTTACGTCGTGGCTCGCCAGAAGCTTTCTTT
TRBV2	-	TRBJ1-5	TRBD1	CASSPGQRSNQPQHF	TGTGCCAGCAGTCCGGGACAGCGGAGCAATCAGCCCCAGCATTTT
TRBV2	few	TRBJ2-5	-	CASSDQSQETQYF	TGTGCCAGCAGTGACCAGTCCCAAGAGACCCAGTACTTC
TRBV27	many	TRBJ1-1	TRBD1	CASRTGGTEAFF	TGTGCCAGCAGGACAGGGGGGACTGAAGCTTTCTTT
TRBV28	-	TRBJ1-2	-	CASSSEYYGYTF	TGTGCCAGCAGTTCGGAATACTATGGCTACACCTTC
TRBV10-3	many	TRBJ2-5	TRBD1	CAISEGTGGLETQYF	TGTGCCATCAGTGAGGGGACAGGGGGATTGGAGACCCAGTACTTC
TRBV4-3	-	TRBJ2-2	-	CASSPARDLGRNPNTGELFF	TGCGCCAGCAGCCCTGCCAGGGACCTTGGGCGGAATCCGAACACCGGGGAGCTGTTTTTT
TRBV20-1	few	TRBJ1-2	-	CSAWTTEPRGDGYTF	TGCAGTGCTTGGACTACGGAGCCCCGAGGAGATGGCTACACCTTC
TRBV27	few	TRBJ2-1	TRBD2	CASSLETPLAAFSYNEQFF	TGTGCCAGCAGTTTAGAGACGCCACTAGCGGCCTTCTCCTACAATGAGCAGTTCTTC
TRBV3-1	-	TRBJ1-6	-	CASSQDLGGRTLHF	TGTGCCAGCAGCCAAGATTTGGGGGGGCGGACCCTCCACTTT
TRBV7-3	few	TRBJ2-1	TRBD1	CASSPLGDRGRGEQFF	TGTGCCAGCAGCCCCTTAGGTGACAGGGGGCGAGGTGAGCAGTTCTTC
TRBV7-9	few	TRBJ1-1	TRBD1	CASSYEGQVNTEAFF	TGTGCCAGCAGCTACGAGGGACAGGTGAACACTGAAGCTTTCTTT
TRBV7-2	-	TRBJ2-6	TRBD1	CASTRTGGFSGANVLTF	TGTGCCAGCACCCGGACAGGGGGGTTCTCTGGGGCCAACGTCCTGACTTTC
TRBV2	-	TRBJ2-1	TRBD1	CASRGTGKGNEQFF	TGTGCCAGCCGAGGGACAGGGAAGGGCAATGAGCAGTTCTTC
TRBV5-1	few	TRBJ1-5	-	CASSLEWGLQPQHF	TGCGCCAGCAGCTTGGAGTGGGGGCTTCAGCCCCAGCATTTT
TRBV7-2	many	TRBJ2-5	-	CASSLNRETQYF	TGTGCCAGCAGCCTAAACAGGGAGACCCAGTACTTC
TRBV7-2	many	TRBJ1-1	TRBD1	CASSLVPGQGRTEAFF	TGTGCCAGCAGCTTAGTCCCGGGACAGGGTCGCACTGAAGCTTTCTTT
TRBV28	-	TRBJ2-3	-	CASSASDTQYF	TGTGCCAGCAGTGCATCTGATACGCAGTATTTT
TRBV10-3	many	TRBJ2-3	TRBD2	CAISGSSGGYTDTQYF	TGTGCCATCAGTGGCTCTAGCGGGGGTTACACAGATACGCAGTATTTT
TRBV5-1	-	TRBJ2-1	TRBD2	CASSLSGDSYNEQFF	TGCGCCAGCAGCTTGAGCGGGGACTCCTACAATGAGCAGTTCTTC
TRBV9	many	TRBJ2-1	-	CASSSSSGSYNEQFF	TGTGCCAGCAGCTCCAGTAGCGGTTCCTACAATGAGCAGTTCTTC
TRBV12-3/TRBV12-4	few	TRBJ2-2	-	CASSLVTGELFF	TGTGCCAGCAGCCTGGTCACCGGGGAGCTGTTTTTT
TRBV5-6	-	TRBJ1-2	-	CASSSYRAGGYTF	TGTGCCAGCAGCTCATACCGGGCCGGGGGCTACACCTTC
TRBV6-5	few	TRBJ2-6	TRBD1	CASSLGQGVISGANVLTF	TGTGCCAGCAGCCTCGGGCAGGGGGTAATCTCCGGGGCCAACGTCCTGACTTTC
TRBV24-1	few	TRBJ2-3	-	CATSEKRSRETDTQYF	TGTGCCACCAGTGAGAAGAGGTCGAGGGAGACAGATACGCAGTATTTT
TRBV11-2	many	TRBJ2-1	-	CASSHYGGEQFF	TGTGCCAGCAGCCACTACGGGGGAGAGCAGTTCTTC
TRBV29-1	many	TRBJ2-1	TRBD2	CSVEVAGDNEQFF	TGCAGCGTTGAAGTGGCGGGAGACAATGAGCAGTTCTTC
TRBV7-2	-	TRBJ2-1	-	CASSLVYGGNEQFF	TGTGCCAGCAGCTTAGTTTACGGGGGCAATGAGCAGTTCTTC
TRBV28	few	TRBJ2-1	TRBD1	CASSFLGSGQNNEQFF	TGTGCCAGCAGTTTTTTGGGGTCGGGACAGAACAATGAGCAGTTCTTC